Following are 21 T cell receptor beta chains from one sample sequenced in a study of T cell responses to AZD1222 COVID-19 vaccine. Assay: immunoSEQ multiplex PCR; the TCRdb copy retains only in-frame clones and omits some. Seen in this sample are about 140,000 clones; the ten most common clones hold over 2%. The specimen was peripheral blood. The receptor source for this set is an adult in good health.

The V gene is TRBV2, the J gene TRBJ1-6; the match to TRBD1 covers 9 bases. The CDR3 spans 15 residues. The germline V gene encodes CDR1 SNHLY and CDR2 FYNNEI. Trimming removed 7 bases from V and 6 bases from J; junction bases left unmatched: 7. The chain's CDR3 is CASNLADRGNSPLHF. In DNA, the CDR3 is TGTGCCAGCAACTTAGCGGACAGGGGTAATTCACCCCTCCACTTT.

This clone is medium-sized by frequency. The J gene is TRBJ1-6, the V gene TRBV5-5; D is unresolved. The ends were cut back, 1 base at V and 10 bases at J, with 9 bases in the middle. This CDR3 region has 13 residues. Germline assignment: CDR1 SGHKS and CDR2 YYEKEE (reference sequence). The CDR3 bases are TGTGCCAGCAGCTTGTCTTGGAGGTCACCCCTCCACTTT. It is translated as CASSLSWRSPLHF.

V gene TRBV2 combines with J gene TRBJ1-5; D gene ambiguous. Germline V lookup: CDR1 SNHLY, CDR2 FYNNEI. The CDR3 has 13 amino acids. Between the trimmed V and J ends, which lost 4 bases and 4 bases, there was a span of 8 bases. The CDR3 DNA reads TGTGCCAGCAGTGGGACCCAGAATCAGCCCCAGCATTTT. Its protein is CASSGTQNQPQHF.

J is TRBJ2-7 and V is TRBV19, with D unclear. From germline, CDR1 is LNHDA and CDR2 SQIVND (reference sequence). Trimming removed 0 bases at V and 3 bases at J, with 9 bases between. The CDR3 runs to 14 residues. CDR3 nucleotide sequence: TGTGCCAGTAGTATAGACCTGTTTGACTACGAGCAGTACTTC. Amino acids: CASSIDLFDYEQYF.

This chain joins TRBV7-2 and TRBJ1-2, with a possible D match to TRBD1 (6 bases). The CDR3 loop spans 14 amino acids. Trimming cost V 2 bases and J 1 base, with 8 bases left between them. Germline V gives CDR1 SGHTA, CDR2 FQGNSA. The CDR3 DNA is TGTGCCAGCAGCTTAACGGGACATAACTATGGCTACACCTTC. Its translation: CASSLTGHNYGYTF. The complete variable domain, with remaining parts taken from reference TRBV7-2 and TRBJ1-2, reads GAGVSQSPSNKVTEKGKDVELRCDPISGHTALYWYRQSLGQGLEFLIYFQGNSAPDKSGLPSDRFSAERTGGSVSTLTIQRTQQEDSAVYLCASSLTGHNYGYTFGSGTRLTVV.

The gene calls are TRBV2 and TRBJ2-4; possibly TRBD1 for D (5 bases). The CDR3 consists of 12 residues. Germline V gene sequence: CDR1 SNHLY, CDR2 FYNNEI. V was pared by 4 bases and J by 6 bases, with 7 bases between. CDR3 amino acids: CASSVQGNIQYF. CDR3 in DNA: TGTGCCAGCAGTGTGCAGGGAAACATTCAGTACTTC.

This chain links TRBV7-2 with TRBJ1-2; D uncertain. The CDR3 spans 17 residues. Germline CDR1 is SGHTA and CDR2 is FQGNSA. Trimming took off 5 bases at V and 4 bases at J, with 23 bases between the two ends. CDR3 loop: CASSEGPRITPLYGYTF. The CDR3, as DNA: TGTGCCAGCAGCGAAGGGCCGCGAATAACCCCCCTCTATGGCTACACCTTC. The full variable domain, rest sourced from reference TRBV7-2 and TRBJ1-2, is GAGVSQSPSNKVTEKGKDVELRCDPISGHTALYWYRQSLGQGLEFLIYFQGNSAPDKSGLPSDRFSAERTGGSVSTLTIQRTQQEDSAVYLCASSEGPRITPLYGYTFGSGTRLTVV.

The chain combines TRBV19 with TRBJ1-3; D remains ambiguous. The V end was cut by 5 bases, the J end by 2 bases, with 19 bases between. Germline-derived CDR1 and CDR2 are LNHDA and SQIVND (reference sequence). The CDR3 has 17 residues. The CDR3, as DNA: TGTGCCAGTAGTCCAGCCCACCCGTCCCGCGCTGGAAACACCATATATTTT. This gives the protein CASSPAHPSRAGNTIYF.

The DNA for the CDR3 is TGTGCCAGCAGCCCCACGGGAGGTCCCTACGAGCAGTACTTC. Translating it yields CASSPTGGPYEQYF. The chain uses TRBV14 and TRBJ2-7, with TRBD2 matching over 7 bases. This CDR3 region has 14 residues. Germline V gives CDR1 SGHDN, CDR2 FVKESK. V dropped 4 bases and J dropped 2; count of bases not matched to a gene: 5. Using reference TRBV14 and TRBJ2-7 for the parts outside the CDR3, the full variable domain is EAGVTQFPSHSVIEKGQTVTLRCDPISGHDNLYWYRRVMGKEIKFLLHFVKESKQDESGMPNNRFLAERTGGTYSTLKVQPAELEDSGVYFCASSPTGGPYEQYFGPGTRLTVT.

The V call is TRBV25-1, the J call TRBJ1-3; D not resolved. Between the trimmed V and J ends, which lost 3 bases and 0 bases, there was a span of 9 bases. This CDR3 has 15 amino acids. CDR1 MGHDK and CDR2 SYGVNS come from the germline V gene. CDR3 in amino acids: CASSDGGLSGNTIYF. The CDR3 coding sequence is TGTGCCAGCAGTGACGGTGGACTCTCTGGAAACACCATATATTTT.

The chain carries TRBV28 and TRBJ2-7; the D gene is possibly TRBD2 (5 bases). Trimming removed 8 bases from V and 3 bases from J, with 17 bases in between. CDR1 and CDR2 (germline): MDHEN, SYDVKM. This CDR3 comprises 14 residues. CDR3: CASLTERRGYEQYF. Here the CDR3 DNA reads TGTGCCAGCCTGACGGAGCGGAGAGGCTACGAGCAGTACTTC. The full variable domain, its missing parts supplied by reference TRBV28 and TRBJ2-7, is DVKVTQSSRYLVKRTGEKVFLECVQDMDHENMFWYRQDPGLGLRLIYFSYDVKMKEKGDIPEGYSVSREKKERFSLILESASTNQTSMYLCASLTERRGYEQYFGPGTRLTVT.

The rearrangement uses TRBV28 and TRBJ1-2; D gene unclear. In germline, CDR1 is MDHEN, CDR2 SYDVKM. The ends were cut back, 4 bases at V and 7 bases at J, with 13 bases in the middle. The CDR3 runs 13 residues. CDR3 in amino acids: CASSSPGMGGYTF. CDR3 nucleotide sequence: TGTGCCAGCAGTTCACCGGGGATGGGTGGCTACACCTTC.

This chain links TRBV5-1 with TRBJ2-5; 9 bases align to TRBD1. The V segment lost 0 bases and the J segment 6 bases; nucleotides outside the gene matches: 3. This CDR3 is 14 amino acids long. Germline-derived CDR1 and CDR2 are SGHRS and YFSETQ. CDR3 sequence (DNA): TGCGCCAGCAGCTTGGGCGACAGGGGGAAGACCCAGTACTTC. The encoded protein is CASSLGDRGKTQYF.

The chain joins TRBV4-1 to TRBJ1-4; a possible D gene is TRBD1 (5 bases). CDR3 length: 15 residues. Trimming pared 3 bases from V and 8 bases from J, leaving 16 bases between. Per the germline V gene, CDR1 is MGHRA and CDR2 is YSYEKL. This CDR3 reads CASSHYHRGDEKLFF. The CDR3 bases are TGCGCCAGCAGCCACTATCATAGGGGAGACGAAAAACTGTTTTTT.

This rearrangement joins TRBV6-5 to TRBJ1-1, with D possibly being TRBD1 (6 bases). CDR1 and CDR2 (germline): MNHEY, SVGAGI. This CDR3 comprises 14 residues. V was trimmed by 1 base and J by 1 base, leaving 7 bases between them. The CDR3 reads CASSYLTGNTEAFF. Written as DNA, the CDR3 is TGTGCCAGCAGTTACTTGACAGGGAACACTGAAGCTTTCTTT.

The V call is TRBV30, the J call TRBJ1-2; unclear D gene. The CDR3 has 12 amino acids. Germline-derived CDR1 and CDR2 are GTSNPN and SVGIG (reference sequence). V gave up 2 bases and J gave up 7 bases, with 11 bases separating them. CDR3 DNA sequence: TGTGCCTGGAGTATTACGTCAGGTGGCTACACCTTC. It specifies CAWSITSGGYTF.

The chain links TRBV30 to TRBJ1-5; TRBD1 agrees at 11 bases. CDR3 length: 15 amino acids. Germline CDR1 and CDR2: GTSNPN and SVGIG (reference sequence). The V gene end was trimmed by 2 bases and the J gene end by 7 bases; junction bases not matched to a gene: 7. The DNA for the CDR3 is TGTGCCTGGAGTCTAGGGACAGGGGGTTACCAGCCCCAGCATTTT. Amino acid sequence: CAWSLGTGGYQPQHF.

The chain combines TRBV19 with TRBJ1-2; 8 positions agree with TRBD1. Looked up from germline, CDR1 is LNHDA and CDR2 is SQIVND (reference sequence). CDR3 length: 14 residues. The J segment lost 8 bases and the V segment lost 4 bases, leaving 9 bases of the junction unmatched. The CDR3 bases are TGTGCCAGTAGTAGTAGCCGGACAGGGTCGGGCTACACCTTC. This sequence encodes CASSSSRTGSGYTF. The whole variable domain, remainder taken from reference TRBV19 and TRBJ1-2, is DGGITQSPKYLFRKEGQNVTLSCEQNLNHDAMYWYRQDPGQGLRLIYYSQIVNDFQKGDIAEGYSVSREKKESFPLTVTSAQKNPTAFYLCASSSSRTGSGYTFGSGTRLTVV.

The V and J genes are TRBV25-1 and TRBJ1-4, with D tentatively TRBD1 (6 bases). V lost 6 bases to trimming and J lost 4 bases, with 12 bases between them. This CDR3 has 14 amino acids. Germline V gene data show CDR1 as MGHDK and CDR2 as SYGVNS. The CDR3 bases are TGTGCCAGCAGCGACAGGCTTTTTAATGAAAAACTGTTTTTT. Translated, it gives CASSDRLFNEKLFF.

The chain has TRBV29-1 and TRBJ1-5; D is undetermined. The CDR3 spans 13 residues. CDR1 and CDR2 from the germline V gene are SQVTM and ANQGSEA. V was cut by 4 bases and J by 0 bases, with 7 bases left in between. Here the CDR3 reads CSVAHGSNQPQHF. As DNA, the CDR3 is TGCAGCGTTGCACACGGTAGCAATCAGCCCCAGCATTTT.

V is TRBV5-5 and J is TRBJ1-3; D unclear. The CDR3 is made up of 15 amino acids. The germline V gene encodes CDR1 SGHKS and CDR2 YYEKEE (reference sequence). V dropped 0 bases and J dropped 2 bases, with 9 bases sitting between them. The CDR3 DNA is TGTGCCAGCAGCTTGGCCGTAGCTGCTGGAAACACCATATATTTT. Translation: CASSLAVAAGNTIYF.